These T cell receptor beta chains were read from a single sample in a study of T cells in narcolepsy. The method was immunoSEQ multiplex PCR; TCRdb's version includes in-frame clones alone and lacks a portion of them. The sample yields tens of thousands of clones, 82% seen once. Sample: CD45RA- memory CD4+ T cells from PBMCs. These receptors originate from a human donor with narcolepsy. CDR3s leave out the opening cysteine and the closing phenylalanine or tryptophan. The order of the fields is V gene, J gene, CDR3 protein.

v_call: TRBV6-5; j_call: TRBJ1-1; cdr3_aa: ASRQGPHTEAF
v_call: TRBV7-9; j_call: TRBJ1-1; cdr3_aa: ASSPPRANTEAF
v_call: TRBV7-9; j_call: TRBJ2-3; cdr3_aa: ASSGPGTSGIDTQY
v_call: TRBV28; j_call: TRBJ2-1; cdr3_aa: ASNEQGSDNNEQF
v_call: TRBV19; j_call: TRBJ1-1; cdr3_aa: ASSPGRTEAF
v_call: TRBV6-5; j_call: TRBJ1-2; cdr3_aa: ASMSSGGNYGYT
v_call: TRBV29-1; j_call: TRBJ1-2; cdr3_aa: SVGASGFYGYT
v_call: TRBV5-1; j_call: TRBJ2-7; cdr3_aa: ASRWDRGAYEQY
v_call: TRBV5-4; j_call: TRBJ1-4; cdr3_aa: ASSLRQGGDEKLF
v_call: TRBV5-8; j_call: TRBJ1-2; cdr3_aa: ASSFSGRPYGGYGYT
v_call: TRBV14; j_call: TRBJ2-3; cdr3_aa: ASSQTRGLAGHTDTQY
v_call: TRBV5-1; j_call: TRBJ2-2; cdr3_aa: ASSLRYTANTGELF
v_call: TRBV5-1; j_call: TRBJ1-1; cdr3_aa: ASSLVGQTNTEAF
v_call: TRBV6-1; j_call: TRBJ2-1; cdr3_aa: ASSGLVGNEQF
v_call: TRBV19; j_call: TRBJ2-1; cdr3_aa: ASSIRPGAVDEQF
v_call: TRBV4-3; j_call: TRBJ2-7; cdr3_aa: ASSRQVGSYEQY
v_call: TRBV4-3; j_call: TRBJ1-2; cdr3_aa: ASSQEFGTDYGYT
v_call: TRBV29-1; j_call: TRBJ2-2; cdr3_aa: SSSRSTGELF
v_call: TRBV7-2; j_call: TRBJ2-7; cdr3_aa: ASSSAGGPGEKVVEQY
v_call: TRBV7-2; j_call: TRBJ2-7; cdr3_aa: ASSLSVAGGGESEQY
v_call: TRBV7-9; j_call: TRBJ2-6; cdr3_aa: ASIEARDRDSGANVLT
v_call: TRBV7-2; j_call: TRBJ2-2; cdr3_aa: ASSFWGPNTGELF
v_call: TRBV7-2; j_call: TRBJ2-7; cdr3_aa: ASSLTSGGYEQY
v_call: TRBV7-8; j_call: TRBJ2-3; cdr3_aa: ASSHRDRGVGDTQY
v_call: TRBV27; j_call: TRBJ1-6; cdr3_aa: ASRTRGAPQYNSPLH
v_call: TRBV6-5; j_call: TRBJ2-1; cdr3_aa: ASSYSNSRTAQF
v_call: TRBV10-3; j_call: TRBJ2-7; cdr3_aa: AIRRTSGRYEQY
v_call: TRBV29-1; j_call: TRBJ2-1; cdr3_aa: SVERGGRGDEQF
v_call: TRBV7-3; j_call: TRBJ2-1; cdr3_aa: ASSLRRVSEDNEQF
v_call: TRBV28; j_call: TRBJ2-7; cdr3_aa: ASRPPRGLGYEQY
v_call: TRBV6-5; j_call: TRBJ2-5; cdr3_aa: ASKLGQGAGETQY
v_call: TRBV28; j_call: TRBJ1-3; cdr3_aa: ASSFLGQGGNTIY
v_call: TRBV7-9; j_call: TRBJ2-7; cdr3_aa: ASSMGQGAREQY
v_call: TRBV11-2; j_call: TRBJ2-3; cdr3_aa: ASSLDPGDTQY
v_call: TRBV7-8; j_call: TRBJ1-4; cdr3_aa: ASTQRETYEKLF
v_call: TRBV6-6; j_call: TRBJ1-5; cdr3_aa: ASSYTGNQPQH
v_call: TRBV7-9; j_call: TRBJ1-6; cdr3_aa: ASSITGDNSPLH
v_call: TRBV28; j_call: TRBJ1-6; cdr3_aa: ASTSVDRASYNSPLH
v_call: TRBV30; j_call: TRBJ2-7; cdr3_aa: AWAPREGWAPSSYEQY
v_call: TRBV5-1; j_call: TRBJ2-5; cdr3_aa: ASSGSQGWQETQY
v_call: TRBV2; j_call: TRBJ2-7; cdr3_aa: ARRGGGAFSEQY
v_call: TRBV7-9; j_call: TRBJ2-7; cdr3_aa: ASSLGSGSYEQY
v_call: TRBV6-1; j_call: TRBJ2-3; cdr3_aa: ASMANTDTQY
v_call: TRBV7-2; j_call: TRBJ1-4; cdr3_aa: ASSLAVVAGATNEKLF
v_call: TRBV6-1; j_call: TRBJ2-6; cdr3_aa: AISGTGSGANVLT
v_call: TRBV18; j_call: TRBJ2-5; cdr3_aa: ASSPRREETQY
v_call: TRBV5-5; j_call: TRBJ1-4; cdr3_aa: ASSLGNSFIPTNEKLF
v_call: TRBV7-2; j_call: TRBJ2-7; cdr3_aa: ASSPSLRQGEQY
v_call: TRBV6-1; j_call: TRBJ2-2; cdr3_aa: ASSDPGTTNTGELF
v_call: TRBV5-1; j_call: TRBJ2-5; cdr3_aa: ASRRGQQKETQY
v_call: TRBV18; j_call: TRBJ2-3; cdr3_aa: ASSPTSGSTDTQY
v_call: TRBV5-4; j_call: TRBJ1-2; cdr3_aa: ASSFTGTGYGYT
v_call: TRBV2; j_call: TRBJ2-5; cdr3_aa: ASSGLAGNQETQY
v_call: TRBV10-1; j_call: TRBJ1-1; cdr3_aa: ASRAGMETEAF
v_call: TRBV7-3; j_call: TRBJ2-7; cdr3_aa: ASSLGQAFYEQY
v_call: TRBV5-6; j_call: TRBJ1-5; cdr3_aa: ASSLAGTGNQPQH